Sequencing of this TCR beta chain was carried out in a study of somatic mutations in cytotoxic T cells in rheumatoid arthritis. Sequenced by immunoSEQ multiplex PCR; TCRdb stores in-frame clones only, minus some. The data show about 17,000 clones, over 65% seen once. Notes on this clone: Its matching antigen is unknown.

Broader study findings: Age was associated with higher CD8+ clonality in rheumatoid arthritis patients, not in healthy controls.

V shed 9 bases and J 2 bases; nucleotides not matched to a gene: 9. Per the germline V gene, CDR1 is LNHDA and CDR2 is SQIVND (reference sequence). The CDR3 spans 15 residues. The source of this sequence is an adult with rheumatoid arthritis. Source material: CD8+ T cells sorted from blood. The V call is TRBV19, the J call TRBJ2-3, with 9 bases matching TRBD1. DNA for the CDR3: TGTGCCAGCTCTACGGACAGGGGTCCCACAGATACGCAGTATTTT. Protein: CASSTDRGPTDTQYF. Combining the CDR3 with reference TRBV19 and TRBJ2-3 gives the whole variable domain DGGITQSPKYLFRKEGQNVTLSCEQNLNHDAMYWYRQDPGQGLRLIYYSQIVNDFQKGDIAEGYSVSREKKESFPLTVTSAQKNPTAFYLCASSTDRGPTDTQYFGPGTRLTVL.